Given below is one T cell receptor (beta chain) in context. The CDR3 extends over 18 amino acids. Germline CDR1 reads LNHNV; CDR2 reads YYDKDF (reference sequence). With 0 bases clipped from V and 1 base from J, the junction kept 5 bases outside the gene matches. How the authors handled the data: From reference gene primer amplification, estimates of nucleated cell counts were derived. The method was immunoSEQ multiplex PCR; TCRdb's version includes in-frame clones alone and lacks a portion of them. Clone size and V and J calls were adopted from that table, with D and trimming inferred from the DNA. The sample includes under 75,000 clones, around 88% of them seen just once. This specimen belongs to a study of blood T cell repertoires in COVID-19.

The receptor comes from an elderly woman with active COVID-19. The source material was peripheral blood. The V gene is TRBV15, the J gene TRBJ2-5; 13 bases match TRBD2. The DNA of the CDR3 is TGTGCCACCAGCAGAGATTTCAGGACTAGCGGGGGCCAAGAGACCCAGTACTTC. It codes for CATSRDFRTSGGQETQYF.